These 10 T cell receptor beta chains were all obtained from the same sample, sequenced in a study of T cells in Graves' hyperthyroidism and ophthalmopathy. Researchers amplified the TCR beta CDR3 regions from RNA transcripts. Carried out on the TCR CDR3, a first-round RT-PCR used the HTBI primer set. TCRdb re-called the multiplex PCR reads through MiXCR, storing one row per CDR3 protein. The sample consists of some 510,000 distinct CDR3 sequences, around 21% of them appearing once. Sample: blood. These receptors were taken from a man aged 18 to 30 with Graves' hyperthyroidism.

This clonotype was counted many times. The genes are TRBV20-1 and TRBJ2-7; no clear D gene. Trimming shortened V by 6 bases and J by 0 bases, and 12 bases separated the two germline ends. From germline, CDR1 is DFQATT and CDR2 SNEGSKA (reference sequence). The CDR3 runs 13 residues. CDR3 loop: CSARLSASYEQYF. In nucleotides, the CDR3 is TGCAGTGCCCGGCTCAGCGCCTCCTACGAGCAGTACTTC.

This clonotype was observed many times. The chain couples TRBV7-3 to TRBJ1-1; 7 bases fit TRBD1. CDR1 is SGHTA and CDR2 is FQGTGA in the germline V gene. With V trimmed by 6 bases and J by 3 bases, 4 bases remained unmatched. This CDR3 is 13 amino acids long. The chain's CDR3 is CASSLTGDTEAFF. The CDR3 coding sequence is TGTGCCAGCAGTCTCACAGGGGACACTGAAGCTTTCTTT.

This clonotype was found many times. The chain uses TRBV12-3 or TRBV12-4 and TRBJ1-5; 10 nucleotides line up with TRBD1. V lost 2 bases, J lost 1 base, and 8 bases stayed unmatched. The CDR3 sequence is 18 residues long. CDR3 sequence: CASSLRQGAVFSNQPQHF. As DNA, the CDR3 is TGTGCCAGCAGTTTAAGACAGGGGGCGGTTTTCAGCAATCAGCCCCAGCATTTT.

The chain combines TRBV28 with TRBJ1-1, with D hard to call. V was shortened by 8 bases and J by 4 bases, with 8 bases between the two germline ends. This CDR3 is 11 amino acids long. Germline lookup yields CDR1 MDHEN and CDR2 SYDVKM. This chain's CDR3 is CASELATEAFF. The CDR3 DNA sequence: TGTGCCAGCGAATTGGCCACTGAAGCTTTCTTT.

Note on this clonotype: Possible read error: a much larger clone is one base away. This chain connects TRBV10-1 to TRBJ2-7, with 7 bases fitting TRBD1. The length of the CDR3 is 13 residues. CDR1 WNHNN and CDR2 SYGVQD come from the germline V gene (reference sequence). DNA of the CDR3: TGCGCCAGCTGTGAGGGGGCCCGCGGCGAGCAGTACTTC. This codes for CASCEGARGEQYF.

This clonotype showed up many times. The rearrangement links TRBV28 to TRBJ2-2; 9 bases match TRBD1. CDR3 length: 16 amino acids. Per the germline V gene, CDR1 is MDHEN and CDR2 is SYDVKM. Trimming at V came to 5 bases and at J to 4 bases, leaving 8 bases not matched to a gene. CDR3 sequence (DNA): TGTGCCAGCAGTCCGCCGGGACAGGGTCGCACCGGGGAGCTGTTTTTT. Its protein product is CASSPPGQGRTGELFF.

This chain joins TRBV6-5 and TRBJ1-6, with a possible D match to TRBD1 (6 bases). V was pared by 5 bases and J by 3 bases, with 14 bases between. The CDR3 loop spans 16 amino acids. Germline V CDR1 and CDR2: MNHEY, SVGAGI. CDR3 loop: CASSHQTGNYNSPLHF. The CDR3 nucleotides are TGTGCCAGCAGTCACCAGACAGGCAACTATAATTCACCCCTCCACTTT.

The sample holds many counts of this clonotype. The rearrangement joins TRBV7-8 to TRBJ1-2, with a possible D match to TRBD1 (6 bases). Germline CDR1 SGHVS, CDR2 FQNEAQ. The V gene lost 2 bases and the J gene lost 4 bases, with 20 bases spanning the gap. The CDR3 covers 17 residues. The CDR3 DNA reads as TGTGCCAGCAGCTTATTGGGGGGCGCTTCTATGGGCTATGGCTACACCTTC. It yields the protein CASSLLGGASMGYGYTF.

This clonotype has a count of ten or more. This chain joins TRBV12-3 or TRBV12-4 and TRBJ1-1; D is unclear. The CDR3 is made up of 12 amino acids. Between the trimmed V and J ends, which lost 6 bases and 7 bases, there was a span of 12 bases. The CDR3 DNA is TGTGCCAGCAGCCAGACATCGGGTGAAGCTTTCTTT. Protein: CASSQTSGEAFF.

This clonotype was picked up many times. The chain links TRBV20-1 to TRBJ1-5; D perhaps matches TRBD1 (5 bases). Germline V lookup: CDR1 DFQATT, CDR2 SNEGSKA (reference sequence). CDR3 length: 13 residues. The germline V and J ends were trimmed by 3 bases and 5 bases, with 11 bases remaining between them. The CDR3 spells CSASGQGYQPQHF. CDR3 in DNA: TGCAGTGCTAGTGGGCAGGGATATCAGCCCCAGCATTTT.